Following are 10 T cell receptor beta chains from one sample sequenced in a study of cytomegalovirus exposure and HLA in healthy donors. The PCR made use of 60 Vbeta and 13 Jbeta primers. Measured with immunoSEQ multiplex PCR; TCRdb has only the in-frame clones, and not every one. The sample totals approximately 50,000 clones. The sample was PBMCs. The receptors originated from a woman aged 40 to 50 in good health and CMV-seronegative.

The CDR3 bases are TGTGCCAGCAGTTCACCCAGGGCACCTGAAGCTTTCTTT. This translates into CASSSPRAPEAFF. The chain links TRBV11-3 to TRBJ1-1, with D possibly matching TRBD1 (5 bases). The CDR3 is made up of 13 amino acids. The germline V and J ends were trimmed by 6 bases and 6 bases, with 14 bases remaining between them. The germline CDR1 and CDR2 sequences are SGHNT and YENEEA.

The CDR3 is CASSRSRTGGYEQYF. The CDR3 DNA reads as TGTGCCAGTAGTCGTTCCCGCACAGGGGGCTACGAGCAGTACTTC. The chain couples TRBV19 to TRBJ2-7; 8 bases are shared with TRBD1. V was clipped by 5 bases and J by 3 bases; unmatched bases: 9. This CDR3 contains 15 residues. Germline lookup yields CDR1 LNHDA and CDR2 SQIVND (reference sequence).

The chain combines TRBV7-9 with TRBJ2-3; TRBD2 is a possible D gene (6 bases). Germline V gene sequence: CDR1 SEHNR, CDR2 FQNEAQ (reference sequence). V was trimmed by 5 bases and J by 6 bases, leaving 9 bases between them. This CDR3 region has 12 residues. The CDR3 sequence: CASSPEGDTQYF. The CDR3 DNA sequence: TGTGCCAGCAGCCCGGAGGGGGATACGCAGTATTTT.

This chain's CDR3 is CAWRTGLDGYNEQFF. CDR3 coding DNA: TGTGCCTGGAGAACCGGACTAGATGGCTACAATGAGCAGTTCTTC. The chain combines TRBV30 with TRBJ2-1; TRBD2 matches 7 bases. Germline CDR1 is GTSNPN and CDR2 is SVGIG (reference sequence). CDR3 length: 15 amino acids. V was pared by 3 bases and J by 3 bases, with 8 bases of the junction left unmatched.

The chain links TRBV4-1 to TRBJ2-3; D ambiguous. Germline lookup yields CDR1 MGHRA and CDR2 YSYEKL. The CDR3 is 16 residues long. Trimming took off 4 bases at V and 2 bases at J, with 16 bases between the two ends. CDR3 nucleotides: TGCGCCAGCAGCCCCAATGGCGGTCTGTACACAGATACGCAGTATTTT. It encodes CASSPNGGLYTDTQYF.

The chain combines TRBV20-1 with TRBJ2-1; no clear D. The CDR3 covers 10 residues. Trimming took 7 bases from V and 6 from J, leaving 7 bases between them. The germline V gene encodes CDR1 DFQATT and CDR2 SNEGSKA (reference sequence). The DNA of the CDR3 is TGCAGTGATCTACTCAATGAGCAGTTCTTC. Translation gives CSDLLNEQFF.

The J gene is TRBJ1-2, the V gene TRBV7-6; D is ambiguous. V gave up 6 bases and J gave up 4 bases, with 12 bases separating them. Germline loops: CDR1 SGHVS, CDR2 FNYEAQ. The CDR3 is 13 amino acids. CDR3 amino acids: CASSPTASYGYTF. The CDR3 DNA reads TGTGCCAGCAGTCCAACTGCTTCCTATGGCTACACCTTC.

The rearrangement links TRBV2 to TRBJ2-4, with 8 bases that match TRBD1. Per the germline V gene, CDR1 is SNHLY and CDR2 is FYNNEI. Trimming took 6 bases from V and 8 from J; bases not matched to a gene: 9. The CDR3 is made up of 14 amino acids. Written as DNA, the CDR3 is TGTGCCAGCAGGGCCCGACAGGGGTTGGACATTCAGTACTTC. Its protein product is CASRARQGLDIQYF.

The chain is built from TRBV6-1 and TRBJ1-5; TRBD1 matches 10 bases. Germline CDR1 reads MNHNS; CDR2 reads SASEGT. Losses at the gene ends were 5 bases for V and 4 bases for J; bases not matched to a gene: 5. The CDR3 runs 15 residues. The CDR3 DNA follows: TGTGCCAGCAGTCCCCCGGGACAGGGGAATCAGCCCCAGCATTTT. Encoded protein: CASSPPGQGNQPQHF.

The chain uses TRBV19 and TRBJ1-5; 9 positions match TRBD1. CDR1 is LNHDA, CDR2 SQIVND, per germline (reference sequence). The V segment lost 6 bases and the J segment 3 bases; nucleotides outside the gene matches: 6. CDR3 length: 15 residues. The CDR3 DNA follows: TGTGCCAGTAGGGGGGACAGGGCTCACAATCAGCCCCAGCATTTT. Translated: CASRGDRAHNQPQHF.